One sample yielded the 13 T cell receptor beta chains listed below, sequenced in a study of cytomegalovirus exposure and HLA in healthy donors. With 60 Vbeta and 13 Jbeta primers, the PCR was carried out. Data came from immunoSEQ multiplex PCR; TCRdb stores just in-frame clones and leaves some out. Of about 200,000 clones in the sample, 75% to 90% are singletons; the top ten hold about 3%. Sequencing input: PBMCs. The receptors come from a woman aged 40 to 50 in good health and CMV-seronegative.

The chain is built from TRBV18 and TRBJ1-1; unclear D gene. Germline V gene sequence: CDR1 KGHSH, CDR2 LQKENI. The CDR3 consists of 15 residues. V lost 3 bases to trimming and J lost 0 bases, with 11 bases between them. Written as DNA, the CDR3 is TGTGCCAGCTCACCCCGACACGCCATGAACACTGAAGCTTTCTTT. Translating it yields CASSPRHAMNTEAFF.

This chain uses TRBV7-9 with TRBJ2-1, with 11 bases identical to TRBD2. With 1 base clipped from V and 5 bases from J, the junction kept 1 base outside the gene matches. Germline CDR1 reads SEHNR; CDR2 reads FQNEAQ (reference sequence). CDR3 size: 15 residues. In nucleotides, the CDR3 is TGTGCCAGCAGCTTAGGACTAGCGGGAAACAATGAGCAGTTCTTC. Translation gives CASSLGLAGNNEQFF. The full variable domain, its missing parts supplied by reference TRBV7-9 and TRBJ2-1, is DTGVSQNPRHKITKRGQNVTFRCDPISEHNRLYWYRQTLGQGPEFLTYFQNEAQLEKSRLLSDRFSAERPKGSFSTLEIQRTEQGDSAMYLCASSLGLAGNNEQFFGPGTRLTVL.

The chain has TRBV28 and TRBJ2-7, with D perhaps TRBD1 (5 bases). This CDR3 has 13 amino acids. V shed 3 bases and J shed 3 bases, with 9 bases lying between them. Germline V gene sequence: CDR1 MDHEN, CDR2 SYDVKM. The CDR3 loop is CASSFYRYYEQYF. The CDR3, as DNA: TGTGCCAGCAGTTTCTACAGGTACTACGAGCAGTACTTC. The full variable domain, with the rest looked up from reference TRBV28 and TRBJ2-7, is DVKVTQSSRYLVKRTGEKVFLECVQDMDHENMFWYRQDPGLGLRLIYFSYDVKMKEKGDIPEGYSVSREKKERFSLILESASTNQTSMYLCASSFYRYYEQYFGPGTRLTVT.

J is TRBJ1-3 and V is TRBV27; D perhaps matches TRBD1 (6 bases). The germline V and J ends were trimmed by 8 bases and 1 base, with 15 bases remaining between them. CDR1 is MNHEY, CDR2 SMNVEV, per germline (reference sequence). CDR3 size: 15 residues. CDR3 amino acids: CASAKWGQSGNTIYF. DNA for the CDR3: TGTGCCAGCGCCAAATGGGGGCAGTCTGGAAACACCATATATTTT.

This rearrangement joins TRBV19 to TRBJ1-3; D might be TRBD1 (6 bases). The ends were cut back, 9 bases at V and 7 bases at J, with 16 bases in the middle. The CDR3 is 13 amino acids. Germline V CDR1 and CDR2: LNHDA, SQIVND (reference sequence). This CDR3 is CASYGQNPNTIYF. The CDR3 DNA follows: TGTGCCAGCTACGGACAGAATCCCAACACCATATATTTT. Complete variable domain (other parts from reference TRBV19 and TRBJ1-3): DGGITQSPKYLFRKEGQNVTLSCEQNLNHDAMYWYRQDPGQGLRLIYYSQIVNDFQKGDIAEGYSVSREKKESFPLTVTSAQKNPTAFYLCASYGQNPNTIYFGEGSWLTVV.

The chain combines TRBV27 with TRBJ2-7; 9 positions agree with TRBD1. Per germline, CDR1 MNHEY and CDR2 SMNVEV (reference sequence). CDR3 length: 15 amino acids. V lost 8 bases to trimming and J lost 1 base; unmatched junction nucleotides: 9. The CDR3 is CASGLPGQGSYEQYF. In nucleotides, the CDR3 is TGTGCCAGCGGGCTTCCGGGACAGGGTTCCTACGAGCAGTACTTC.

This chain joins TRBV4-2 and TRBJ1-2; 7 bases map to TRBD1. V was pared by 3 bases and J by 6 bases, with 16 bases of the junction left unmatched. Germline CDR1 and CDR2: LGHNA and YNFKEQ. The CDR3 extends over 17 amino acids. The CDR3 loop is CASSQEWTGRVQDGYTF. The CDR3 DNA is TGTGCCAGCAGCCAGGAATGGACAGGAAGGGTTCAAGATGGCTACACCTTC.

The chain has TRBV18 and TRBJ1-2; TRBD1 matches at 10 bases. The CDR3 has 15 amino acids. The V and J ends lost 8 bases and 8 bases, in that order; junction bases with no gene match: 14. Germline CDR1 and CDR2: KGHSH and LQKENI. Here the CDR3 reads CASQRQGALSYGYTF. The CDR3 DNA sequence: TGTGCCAGCCAGAGACAGGGGGCGCTTTCCTACGGCTACACCTTC.

As DNA, the CDR3 is TGTGCCAGTTACGGACAGGGTTTGCGCGAGCAGTACTTC. Residues: CASYGQGLREQYF. This chain joins TRBV6-1 and TRBJ2-7; 8 bases match TRBD1. Germline trimming cut 9 bases from V and 6 bases from J; bases unmatched to any gene: 10. The CDR3 length is 13 residues. The V gene's germline CDR1 is MNHNS and CDR2 SASEGT.

The chain recombines TRBV18 with TRBJ1-2; 9 bases align to TRBD1. V dropped 6 bases and J dropped 6; count of bases not matched to a gene: 8. Per germline, CDR1 KGHSH and CDR2 LQKENI. The CDR3 runs to 14 residues. The CDR3 spells CASSPRTGEDGYTF. The DNA for the CDR3 is TGTGCCAGCTCCCCAAGGACAGGGGAAGATGGCTACACCTTC.

The chain couples TRBV6-5 to TRBJ2-3; 13 nucleotides align to TRBD2. This CDR3 is 15 amino acids long. CDR1 and CDR2 (germline): MNHEY, SVGAGI. The V segment lost 4 bases and the J segment 7 bases; nucleotides outside the gene matches: 5. For the CDR3, the DNA is TGTGCCAGCAGTTCACCGGGACTAGCGGGACATACGCAGTATTTT. Translated: CASSSPGLAGHTQYF.

This clone was detected a few times. The CDR3 is CASSFGGLNNEQFF. DNA for the CDR3: TGTGCCAGCAGCTTCGGAGGGTTAAACAATGAGCAGTTCTTC. The J gene is TRBJ2-1, the V gene TRBV7-7; tentatively, D is TRBD2 (6 bases). The CDR3 runs 14 residues. V lost 3 bases, J lost 5 bases, and 11 bases lay in between. Germline V gene sequence: CDR1 SSHAT, CDR2 FNYEAQ (reference sequence). Full variable domain (rest looked up from reference TRBV7-7 and TRBJ2-1): GAGVSQSPRYKVTKRGQDVTLRCDPISSHATLYWYQQALGQGPEFLTYFNYEAQPDKSGLPSDRFSAERPEGSISTLTIQRTEQRDSAMYRCASSFGGLNNEQFFGPGTRLTVL.

The chain has TRBV6-5 and TRBJ2-7, with D possibly being TRBD1 (6 bases). This CDR3 is built from 13 residues. Trimming took off 6 bases at V and 3 bases at J, with 12 bases between the two ends. Per the germline V gene, CDR1 is MNHEY and CDR2 is SVGAGI. CDR3 loop: CASRTGSLYEQYF. The CDR3 bases are TGTGCCAGCAGAACAGGGAGTCTCTACGAGCAGTACTTC.